The sequence of this T cell receptor beta chain was determined in a study of blood T cell repertoires in COVID-19. At the level of the study: The United States, Italy and Spain supplied acute and convalescent COVID-19 samples.

The length of the CDR3 is 15 residues. CDR1 is KGHSH, CDR2 LQKENI, per germline. The V and J ends lost 3 bases and 3 bases respectively, with 12 bases between them. The repertoire was sequenced with immunoSEQ multiplex PCR; TCRdb's copy has only in-frame clones and lacks some. Here the sample spans some 160,000 clones, more than 75% being singletons. This clone has only a few counts. The chain uses TRBV18 and TRBJ1-3; D possibly corresponds to TRBD1 (6 bases). Sequenced input: peripheral blood. This TCR came from a man in his fifties or sixties who had recovered from COVID-19. This CDR3 is CASSPSQGSGNTIYF. The CDR3 DNA sequence: TGTGCCAGCTCACCGTCACAGGGAAGTGGAAACACCATATATTTT. Filled out from reference TRBV18 and TRBJ1-3, the complete variable domain reads NAGVMQNPRHLVRRRGQEARLRCSPMKGHSHVYWYRQLPEEGLKFMVYLQKENIIDESGMPKERFSAEFPKEGPSILRIQQVVRGDSAAYFCASSPSQGSGNTIYFGEGSWLTVV.